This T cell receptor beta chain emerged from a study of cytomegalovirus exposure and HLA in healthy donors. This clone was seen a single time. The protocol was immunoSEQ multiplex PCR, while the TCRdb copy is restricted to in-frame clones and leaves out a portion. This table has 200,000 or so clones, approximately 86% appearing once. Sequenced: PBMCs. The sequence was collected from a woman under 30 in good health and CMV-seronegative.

The CDR3 loop reads CASSLAAGGFSYEQYF. The CDR3 nucleotides are TGTGCCAGCAGCTTGGCGGCAGGGGGATTTTCCTACGAGCAGTACTTC. This chain connects TRBV5-6 to TRBJ2-7; 7 positions agree with TRBD1. CDR3 length: 16 amino acids. Trimming took 0 bases from V and 1 from J; bases not matched to a gene: 7. Germline V gives CDR1 SGHDT, CDR2 YYEEEE.